This TCR beta chain was recovered during a study of OX40 agonist ivuxolimab in advanced cancers. V was cut by 0 bases and J by 2 bases, with 11 bases left in between. The CDR3 length is 15 residues. Per the germline V gene, CDR1 is SEHNR and CDR2 is FQNEAQ (reference sequence). The assay was immunoSEQ multiplex PCR, and TCRdb's table has in-frame clones only and misses some. The sample holds around 16,000 clones; approximately 77% are singletons and the top ten take 12%. The sequence came from an adult with an advanced solid tumor such as melanoma, head and neck, liver or kidney cancer. Sequenced here: CD4+ or CD8+ T cells sorted from blood, sampled in a trial of the OX40 agonist ivuxolimab. The J gene is TRBJ2-7, the V gene TRBV7-9, with D perhaps matching TRBD1 or TRBD2 (6 bases each). Here the CDR3 DNA reads TGTGCCAGCAGCTTAGCACCAGGGGAGGCCTACGAGCAGTACTTC. Residues: CASSLAPGEAYEQYF.